One and the same sample provided the 17 T cell receptor beta chains below, sequenced in a study of blood T cells in healthy people across ages. Together with a sample-barcoded 5' primer, a J-beta primer mix was included in a second PCR lasting roughly 6 to 12 cycles. TCRdb re-analysed the 5' RACE reads in MiXCR, keeping a single row per CDR3 protein. The table lists fewer than 2,000,000 distinct CDR3 sequences, around 35% of them singletons. Sample: blood. The source is a young woman in good health.

This clonotype was detected only a few times. The V call is TRBV7-2, the J call TRBJ1-2; 7 nucleotides line up with TRBD1. The CDR3 length is 13 residues. Germline CDR1 and CDR2: SGHTA and FQGNSA. Germline trimming cut 5 bases from V and 7 bases from J; bases unmatched to any gene: 7. The CDR3 DNA reads TGTGCCAGCAGCAAGTCAGGGGGAGGTGGCTACACCTTC. This codes for CASSKSGGGGYTF.

The V gene is TRBV27, the J gene TRBJ2-7; D perhaps matches TRBD2 (6 bases). V gave up 2 bases and J gave up 5 bases, with 13 bases separating them. CDR3 length: 14 residues. CDR1 and CDR2 (germline): MNHEY, SMNVEV (reference sequence). DNA of the CDR3: TGTGCCAGCAGTTTAATGACTTCTAGCGACGAGCAGTACTTC. Protein: CASSLMTSSDEQYF.

This clonotype was seen a handful of times. The rearrangement links TRBV28 to TRBJ1-2; TRBD1 is a possible D gene (5 bases). Germline values: CDR1 MDHEN, CDR2 SYDVKM. V lost 6 bases and J 6 bases, leaving 14 bases between the germline ends. CDR3 length: 13 residues. CDR3 loop: CASSRRQGDGYTF. The CDR3 region has the DNA TGTGCCAGCAGCCGTCGGCAGGGAGATGGCTACACCTTC.

The chain recombines TRBV6-5 with TRBJ2-1; TRBD1 matches at 8 bases. J was trimmed by 7 bases and V by 1 base; bases with no gene match: 3. The CDR3 covers 14 residues. Germline V gene sequence: CDR1 MNHEY, CDR2 SVGAGI. As DNA, the CDR3 is TGTGCCAGCAGTTACTGGCAGGGGGCGAATGAGCAGTTCTTC. Protein: CASSYWQGANEQFF.

In this sample, this clonotype turned up a few times. The V and J genes are TRBV18 and TRBJ2-5, with 8 bases identical to TRBD1. Trimming at V came to 6 bases and at J to 3 bases, leaving 3 bases not matched to a gene. The CDR3 consists of 13 residues. CDR1 and CDR2 (germline): KGHSH, LQKENI. CDR3 DNA sequence: TGTGCCAGCTCCTCGGGACAGGAAGAGACCCAGTACTTC. This encodes CASSSGQEETQYF.

The chain combines TRBV7-8 with TRBJ2-7; D might be TRBD2 (5 bases). The germline V gene encodes CDR1 SGHVS and CDR2 FQNEAQ. V was cut by 6 bases and J by 1 base, with 13 bases left in between. The CDR3 contains 14 residues. CDR3 in amino acids: CASRDSEESYEQYF. CDR3 in DNA: TGTGCCAGCAGGGACTCGGAAGAATCCTACGAGCAGTACTTC.

As concerns this clonotype: The junction does not match germline at one end; this may be a read error. J is TRBJ1-2 and V is TRBV3-1, with no clear D. CDR1 is LGHDT and CDR2 is YNNKEL in the germline V gene (reference sequence). The CDR3 has 13 amino acids. CDR3 bases: TGTGCCGGCAGCCAAGCAAGCAGCTATGGCTACACCTTC. Its protein product is CAGSQASSYGYTF.

This clonotype was seen a handful of times. This chain uses TRBV12-3 or TRBV12-4 with TRBJ2-1; a weak D match, TRBD2 (6 bases). Trimming pared 3 bases from V and 2 bases from J, leaving 11 bases between. The CDR3 spans 15 residues. CDR3 sequence reads: CASSFTGDPYNEQFF. In DNA form, the CDR3 reads TGTGCCAGCAGTTTTACGGGGGACCCCTACAATGAGCAGTTCTTC.

At least ten counts were recorded for this clonotype. This chain links TRBV10-3 with TRBJ1-2, with D hard to call. This CDR3 contains 14 residues. The germline V and J ends were trimmed by 4 bases and 7 bases, with 16 bases remaining between them. Germline V CDR1 and CDR2: ENHRY, SYGVKD. The CDR3 DNA reads as TGTGCCATCAGTGGGGAAGCGTCCTATTTTGGCTACACCTTC. Encoded protein: CAISGEASYFGYTF.

This chain uses TRBV27 with TRBJ1-1; maybe TRBD1 (6 bases). The CDR3 is 15 amino acids. The ends were cut back, 7 bases at V and 5 bases at J, with 20 bases in the middle. CDR1 and CDR2 from the germline V gene are MNHEY and SMNVEV (reference sequence). The CDR3 loop reads CASIGGAQGRTEAFF. CDR3 sequence (DNA): TGTGCCAGCATAGGGGGGGCGCAGGGGAGGACTGAAGCTTTCTTT.

This clonotype was observed a handful of times. The chain uses TRBV11-2 and TRBJ2-7; TRBD2 might be the D (7 bases). Trimming left V 3 bases short and J 7 bases short, with 19 bases between. The CDR3 is made up of 15 amino acids. Germline V lookup: CDR1 SGHAT, CDR2 FQNNGV. The CDR3 spells CASSLAGAGKEEQYF. For the CDR3, the DNA is TGTGCCAGCAGCTTGGCGGGGGCAGGGAAAGAGGAGCAGTACTTC.

The rearrangement links TRBV12-3 or TRBV12-4 to TRBJ2-5; D is unresolved. Trimming stripped 1 base from V and 1 base from J, with 7 bases between. The length of the CDR3 is 14 residues. CDR3 residues: CASSLGKTQETQYF. Here the CDR3 DNA reads TGTGCCAGCAGTTTAGGGAAGACCCAAGAGACCCAGTACTTC.

The rearrangement joins TRBV2 to TRBJ1-5; TRBD1 is a possible D gene (6 bases). Germline V CDR1 and CDR2: SNHLY, FYNNEI. This CDR3 region has 14 residues. The V and J ends lost 7 bases and 4 bases respectively, with 14 bases between them. CDR3 bases: TGTGCCAGCAATCCAGGGCAGGGGAATCAGCCCCAGCATTTT. Protein product: CASNPGQGNQPQHF. Supplemented by reference TRBV2 and TRBJ1-5, the full variable domain reads EPEVTQTPSHQVTQMGQEVILRCVPISNHLYFYWYRQILGQKVEFLVSFYNNEISEKSEIFDDQFSVERPDGSNFTLKIRSTKLEDSAMYFCASNPGQGNQPQHFGDGTRLSIL.

This rearrangement joins TRBV10-3 to TRBJ2-1; possible D gene TRBD2, 6 bases. The J call may be faulty, since TRBJ2-7 better matches the DNA end. The germline gives CDR1 ENHRY, CDR2 SYGVKD. This CDR3 contains 15 residues. The CDR3 sequence is CAISGRDSAYNEQYF. The CDR3 bases are TGTGCCATCAGTGGGCGGGACTCTGCCTACAATGAGCAGTACTTC.

The genes are TRBV6-1 and TRBJ2-7; 7 bases match TRBD2. The CDR3 loop spans 15 amino acids. Germline V CDR1 and CDR2: MNHNS, SASEGT. The V and J ends lost 6 bases and 0 bases, in that order; junction bases with no gene match: 8. CDR3 amino acids: CASSQAGVHSYEQYF. As DNA, the CDR3 is TGTGCCAGCAGCCAGGCGGGAGTACACTCCTACGAGCAGTACTTC.

The V call is TRBV6-1, the J call TRBJ1-5, with D unclear. The CDR3 runs 14 residues. V was clipped by 3 bases and J by 3 bases, with 9 bases between them. The germline gives CDR1 MNHNS, CDR2 SASEGT. The CDR3 coding sequence is TGTGCCAGCAGTGACAGCGGACTCAATCAGCCCCAGCATTTT. Translation gives CASSDSGLNQPQHF.

This chain links TRBV4-1 with TRBJ1-2; 12 bases match TRBD1. CDR1 and CDR2 (germline): MGHRA, YSYEKL. The ends lost 3 bases at V and 8 bases at J; junction bases unmatched: 10. The CDR3 loop spans 16 amino acids. The CDR3 is CASSQAPGQGARGYTF. Written as DNA, the CDR3 is TGCGCCAGCAGCCAGGCACCGGGACAGGGGGCTCGGGGCTACACCTTC.